This paragraph reports one T cell receptor (beta chain). The data derive from a study of blood T cell repertoires in COVID-19. The repertoire was sequenced with immunoSEQ multiplex PCR; TCRdb's copy has only in-frame clones and lacks some. The sample has about 300,000 clones; 88% are singletons. Germline assignment: CDR1 MDHEN and CDR2 SYDVKM. Trimming left V 1 base short and J 5 bases short, with 11 bases between. CDR3 length: 14 residues. V is TRBV28 and J is TRBJ2-5; D not certain. The sample comprised peripheral blood. The TCR sequence derives from a woman in her twenties or thirties who had recovered from COVID-19. The chain's CDR3 is CASSLLGWLETQYF. For the CDR3, the DNA is TGTGCCAGCAGTTTATTGGGCTGGTTGGAGACCCAGTACTTC.